Detailed here is one T cell receptor beta chain. What it recognizes is unknown. The sample originates from a study of T cells after posttransplantation cyclophosphamide. Study observations and caveats: TRB overlap between skin or GI tissue T cells and blood was limited. Later blood repertoires were often dominated by clones from the donor CD8+ memory compartment. After PTCy, TRB diversity resembled that of CNI/methotrexate controls.

Busulfan-fludarabine conditioning, marrow transplant, and cyclophosphamide on days +3 and +4 were administered. Measured with immunoSEQ multiplex PCR; TCRdb has only the in-frame clones, and not every one. The profile shows tens of thousands of clones, about nine tenths of them singletons. Germline values: CDR1 SNHLY, CDR2 FYNNEI. The CDR3 runs 16 residues. The ends were cut back, 2 bases at V and 5 bases at J, with 13 bases in the middle. The V and J genes are TRBV2 and TRBJ1-6; tentative D call: TRBD1 (5 bases). The clonotype comes from a male patient between 60 and 69 years old who received an allogeneic stem cell transplant from a related donor and was CMV-positive. Some T cells may possibly be graft donor cells. The source was PBMCs, collected roughly 60 days after allogeneic stem cell transplant with posttransplant cyclophosphamide. CDR3 protein: CASSERGREDNSPLHF. As DNA, the CDR3 is TGTGCCAGCAGTGAAAGGGGACGGGAGGATAATTCACCCCTCCACTTT.